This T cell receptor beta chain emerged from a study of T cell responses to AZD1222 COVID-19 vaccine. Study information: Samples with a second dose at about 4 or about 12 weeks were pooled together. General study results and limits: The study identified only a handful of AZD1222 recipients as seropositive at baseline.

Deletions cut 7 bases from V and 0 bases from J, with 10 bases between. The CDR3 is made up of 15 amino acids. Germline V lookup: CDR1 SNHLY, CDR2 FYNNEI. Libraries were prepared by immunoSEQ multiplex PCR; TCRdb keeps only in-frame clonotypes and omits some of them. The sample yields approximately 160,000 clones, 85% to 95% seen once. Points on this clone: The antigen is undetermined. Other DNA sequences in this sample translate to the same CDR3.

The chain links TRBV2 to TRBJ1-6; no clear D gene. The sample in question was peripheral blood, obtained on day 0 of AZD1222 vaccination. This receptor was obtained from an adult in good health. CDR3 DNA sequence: TGTGCCAGCAAAGCAGGAAGCTCCTATAATTCACCCCTCCACTTT. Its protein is CASKAGSSYNSPLHF. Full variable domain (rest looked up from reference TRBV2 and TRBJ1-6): EPEVTQTPSHQVTQMGQEVILRCVPISNHLYFYWYRQILGQKVEFLVSFYNNEISEKSEIFDDQFSVERPDGSNFTLKIRSTKLEDSAMYFCASKAGSSYNSPLHFGNGTRLTVT.